The subject of this entry is one T cell receptor (beta chain). Its antigen remains unidentified. The ends lost 3 bases at V and 3 bases at J; junction bases unmatched: 8. CDR1 is DFQATT and CDR2 is SNEGSKA in the germline V gene (reference sequence). The CDR3 has 15 amino acids. The sample comes from a study of identical twins. Overall study findings and caveats: Weaker excess sharing between twins was seen in beta out-of-frame sequences. One should note that invariant MAIT and iNKT cells could partly confound zero-insertion analyses.

TCRdb reanalysed the 5' RACE reads using MiXCR and keeps one entry per CDR3 protein. This repertoire shows 600,000 to 800,000 distinct CDR3 sequences, about 20% found once; its top ten account for roughly 4%. This sample also belongs to another study, concerning T cells expressing NK-cell markers. That report notes: Cells sorted as CD3+CD56+NKG2C+, CD3+CD56+NKG2C- and CD3+CD56-NKG2C+ T cells supplied the TCR beta repertoires. Topping the CD3+CD56-NKG2C+ fraction as well were these clonotypes, in a handful of donors.

V and J are TRBV20-1 and TRBJ2-3, with TRBD1 matching 8 bases. Material: PBMCs. This clonotype was sampled from a woman aged 18-29 years in good health. The CDR3 sequence: CSASKATGVTDTQYF. The CDR3 nucleotides read TGCAGTGCTAGCAAAGCGACAGGGGTTACAGATACGCAGTATTTT.